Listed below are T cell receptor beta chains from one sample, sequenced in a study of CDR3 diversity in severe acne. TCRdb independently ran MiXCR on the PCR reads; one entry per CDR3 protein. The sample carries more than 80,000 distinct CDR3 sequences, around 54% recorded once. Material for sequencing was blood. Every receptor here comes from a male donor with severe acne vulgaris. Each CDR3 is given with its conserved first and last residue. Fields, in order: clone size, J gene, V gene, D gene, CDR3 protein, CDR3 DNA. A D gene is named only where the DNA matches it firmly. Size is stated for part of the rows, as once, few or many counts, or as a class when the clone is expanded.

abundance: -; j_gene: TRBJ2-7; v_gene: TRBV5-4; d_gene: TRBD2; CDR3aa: CASSLGTSGSYEQYF; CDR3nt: TGTGCCAGCAGCCTCGGGACTAGCGGCTCCTACGAGCAGTACTTC
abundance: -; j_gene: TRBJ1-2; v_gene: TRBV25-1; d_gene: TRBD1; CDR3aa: CASSPGQGGNYGYTF; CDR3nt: TGTGCCAGCAGCCCGGGACAGGGCGGCAACTATGGCTACACCTTC
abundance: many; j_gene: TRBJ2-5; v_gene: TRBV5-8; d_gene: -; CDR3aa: CASSPVAGPQETQYF; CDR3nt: TGTGCCAGCAGCCCAGTTGCGGGGCCTCAAGAGACCCAGTACTTC
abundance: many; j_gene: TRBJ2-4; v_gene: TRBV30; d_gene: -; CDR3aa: CAWKRDLLAKTIQYF; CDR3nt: TGTGCCTGGAAAAGGGATCTCCTAGCCAAAACCATTCAGTACTTC
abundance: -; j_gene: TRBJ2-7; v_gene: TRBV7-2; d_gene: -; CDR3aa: CASSLGQGDYEQYF; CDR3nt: TGTGCCAGCAGCTTAGGGCAGGGAGACTACGAGCAGTACTTC
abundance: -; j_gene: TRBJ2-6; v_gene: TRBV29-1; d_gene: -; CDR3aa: CSVGMREPSGANVLTF; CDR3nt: TGCAGCGTTGGAATGAGGGAACCCTCTGGGGCCAACGTCCTGACTTTC
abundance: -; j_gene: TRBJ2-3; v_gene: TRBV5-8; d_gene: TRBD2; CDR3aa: CASSRLADSTDTQYF; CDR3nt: TGTGCCAGCAGCCGACTAGCGGATAGCACAGATACGCAGTATTTT
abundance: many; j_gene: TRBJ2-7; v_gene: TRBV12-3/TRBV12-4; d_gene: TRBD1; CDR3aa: CASSPTLGQGLYEQYF; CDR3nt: TGTGCCAGCAGTCCTACCCTGGGACAGGGACTCTACGAGCAGTACTTC
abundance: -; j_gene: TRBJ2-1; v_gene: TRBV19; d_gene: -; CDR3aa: CASSQTPTTYNEQFF; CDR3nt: TGTGCCAGTAGTCAGACACCTACTACTTACAATGAGCAGTTCTTC
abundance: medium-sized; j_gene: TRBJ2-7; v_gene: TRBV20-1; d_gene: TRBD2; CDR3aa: CSARRPSGAYEQYF; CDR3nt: TGCAGTGCTAGACGGCCTAGCGGGGCCTACGAGCAGTACTTC
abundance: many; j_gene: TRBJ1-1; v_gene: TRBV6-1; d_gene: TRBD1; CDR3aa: CASEMTGGTEAFF; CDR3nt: TGTGCCAGCGAAATGACAGGGGGCACTGAAGCTTTCTTT
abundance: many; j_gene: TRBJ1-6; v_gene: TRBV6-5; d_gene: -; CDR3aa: CASSNSYNSPLHF; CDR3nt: TGTGCCAGCAGTAACTCCTATAATTCACCCCTCCACTTT
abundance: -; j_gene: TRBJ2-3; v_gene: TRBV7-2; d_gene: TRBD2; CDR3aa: CASSLGGLAAPGTQYF; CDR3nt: TGTGCCAGCAGCTTGGGGGGACTAGCGGCACCGGGTACGCAGTATTTT
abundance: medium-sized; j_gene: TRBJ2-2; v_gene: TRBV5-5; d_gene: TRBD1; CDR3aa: CASVGRDSPHSGELFF; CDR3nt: TGTGCCAGCGTGGGCCGGGACAGTCCTCATTCCGGGGAGCTGTTTTTT
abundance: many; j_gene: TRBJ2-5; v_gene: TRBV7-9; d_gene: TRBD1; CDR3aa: CASSLVTGGETQYF; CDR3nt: TGTGCCAGCAGCTTAGTGACAGGGGGAGAGACCCAGTACTTC
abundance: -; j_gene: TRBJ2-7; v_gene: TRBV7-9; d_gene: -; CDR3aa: CASSSDSSNEQYF; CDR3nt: TGTGCCAGCAGTTCAGACTCTTCCAACGAGCAGTACTTC
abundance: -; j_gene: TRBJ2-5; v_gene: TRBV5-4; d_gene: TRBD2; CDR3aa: CASSLHRLAGAETQYF; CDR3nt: TGTGCCAGCAGCTTGCACCGACTAGCGGGAGCGGAGACCCAGTACTTC
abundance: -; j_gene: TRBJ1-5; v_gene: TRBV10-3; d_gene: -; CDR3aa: CAISREDYEQYFGPQHF; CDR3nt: -
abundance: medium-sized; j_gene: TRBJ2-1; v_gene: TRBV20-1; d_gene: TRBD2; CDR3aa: CSATGLAGVGNEQFF; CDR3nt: TGCAGTGCTACCGGACTAGCGGGAGTCGGCAATGAGCAGTTCTTC
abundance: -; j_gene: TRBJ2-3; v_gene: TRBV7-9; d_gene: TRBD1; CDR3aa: CASSFGTGGALHHF; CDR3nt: TGTGCCAGCAGCTTCGGGACAGGGGGCGCATTGCACCATTTT
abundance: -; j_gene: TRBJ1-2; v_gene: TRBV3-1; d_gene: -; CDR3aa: CASSQDQIRGYTF; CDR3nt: TGTGCCAGCAGCCAGGATCAGATTCGAGGCTACACCTTC
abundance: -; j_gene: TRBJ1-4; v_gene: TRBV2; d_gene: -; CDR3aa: CASRAGREKLFF; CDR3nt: TGTGCCAGCAGAGCGGGTCGTGAAAAACTGTTTTTT
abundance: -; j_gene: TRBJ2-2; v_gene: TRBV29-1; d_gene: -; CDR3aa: CSVEGGRLRPGELFF; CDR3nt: TGCAGCGTTGAAGGGGGCCGCTTACGACCCGGGGAGCTGTTTTTT
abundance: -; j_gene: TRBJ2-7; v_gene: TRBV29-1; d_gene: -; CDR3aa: CSVDGRVVGEQYF; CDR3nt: TGCAGCGTTGATGGCAGGGTGGTAGGCGAGCAGTACTTC
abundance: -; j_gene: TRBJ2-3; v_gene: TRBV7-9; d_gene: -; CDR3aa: CASSPRRADTQYF; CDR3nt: TGTGCCAGCAGCCCTCGTAGGGCCGATACGCAGTATTTT
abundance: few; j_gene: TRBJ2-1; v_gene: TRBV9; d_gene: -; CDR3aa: CASSVGGQGGNEQFF; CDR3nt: TGTGCCAGCAGCGTAGGGGGGCAGGGGGGCAATGAGCAGTTCTTC
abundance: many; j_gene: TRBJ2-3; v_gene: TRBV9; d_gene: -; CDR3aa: CASSVSSTDTQYF; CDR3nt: TGTGCCAGCAGCGTTTCTAGCACAGATACGCAGTATTTT
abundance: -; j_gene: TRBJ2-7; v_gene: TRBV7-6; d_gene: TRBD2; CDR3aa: CASSLAALAGAHEQYF; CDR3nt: TGTGCCAGCAGCTTAGCAGCACTAGCGGGAGCCCACGAGCAGTACTTC
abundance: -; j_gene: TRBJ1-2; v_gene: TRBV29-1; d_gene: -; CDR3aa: CSVEGAGPYGYTF; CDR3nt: TGCAGCGTTGAAGGTGCAGGCCCCTATGGCTACACCTTC
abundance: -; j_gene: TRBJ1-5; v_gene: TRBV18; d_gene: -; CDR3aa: CASSADGNSNQPQHF; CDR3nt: TGTGCCAGCTCGGCGGACGGTAATAGCAATCAGCCCCAGCATTTT
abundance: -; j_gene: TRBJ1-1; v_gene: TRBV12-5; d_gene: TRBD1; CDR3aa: CASGFSGFQRTGLEAFF; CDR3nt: TGTGCTAGTGGTTTTTCAGGCTTCCAGAGGACAGGGCTAGAGGCTTTCTTT